This T cell receptor beta chain originates from a study of blood T cell repertoires in COVID-19. The CDR3 sequence is 15 residues long. The ends lost 5 bases at V and 2 bases at J; junction bases unmatched: 5. Germline loops: CDR1 MNHEY, CDR2 SVGAGI. Repertoires were generated with immunoSEQ multiplex PCR, while TCRdb's copy carries only in-frame clones and drops some. The repertoire holds roughly 430,000 clones, 88% seen once, with approximately 2% in the top ten. The receptor comes from a woman in her thirties or forties with acute COVID-19. The genes are TRBV6-5 and TRBJ2-3; 9 positions agree with TRBD1. Sample: PBMCs or T cells enriched from blood (not recorded which). The CDR3 nucleotides are TGTGCCAGCAGTCGCAGGGACAGGGACACAGATACGCAGTATTTT. Encoded protein: CASSRRDRDTDTQYF.